One and the same sample provided the 28 T cell receptor beta chains below, sequenced in a study of OX40 agonist ivuxolimab in advanced cancers. Measured with immunoSEQ multiplex PCR; TCRdb has only the in-frame clones, and not every one. The repertoire has around 100,000 clones, around 92% of them found once; the top ten carry 0.25% to 0.3%. Sequencing used CD4+ or CD8+ T cells sorted from blood, obtained in a trial of the OX40 agonist ivuxolimab. The receptors here all came from an adult with an advanced solid tumor such as melanoma, head and neck, liver or kidney cancer.

CDR3 DNA: TGTGCCTTTAACCGGGCCTTCCAAGAGACCCAGTACTTC. Encoded protein: CAFNRAFQETQYF. The rearrangement joins TRBV30 to TRBJ2-5; D remains ambiguous. Germline V lookup: CDR1 GTSNPN, CDR2 SVGIG (reference sequence). Between the trimmed V and J ends, which lost 7 bases and 1 base, there was a span of 13 bases. The CDR3 extends over 13 amino acids.

This clone was picked up a small number of times. This chain links TRBV2 with TRBJ1-5; the D is unclear. Germline V gene data show CDR1 as SNHLY and CDR2 as FYNNEI. V was pared by 6 bases and J by 0 bases, with 12 bases between. CDR3 length equals 15 residues. CDR3 region: CASRDWVYSNQPQHF. The CDR3 nucleotides read TGTGCCAGCAGAGATTGGGTATATAGCAATCAGCCCCAGCATTTT. The whole variable domain, remainder taken from reference TRBV2 and TRBJ1-5, is EPEVTQTPSHQVTQMGQEVILRCVPISNHLYFYWYRQILGQKVEFLVSFYNNEISEKSEIFDDQFSVERPDGSNFTLKIRSTKLEDSAMYFCASRDWVYSNQPQHFGDGTRLSIL.

The J gene is TRBJ1-6, the V gene TRBV5-6, with no clear D. Germline CDR1 and CDR2: SGHDT and YYEEEE. V was pared by 0 bases and J by 4 bases, with 8 bases between. This CDR3 spans 15 amino acids. CDR3 in amino acids: CASSLVGEYNSPLHF. The CDR3 nucleotides are TGTGCCAGCAGCTTGGTGGGAGAGTATAATTCACCCCTCCACTTT. Combining the CDR3 with reference TRBV5-6 and TRBJ1-6 gives the whole variable domain DAGVTQSPTHLIKTRGQQVTLRCSPKSGHDTVSWYQQALGQGPQFIFQYYEEEERQRGNFPDRFSGHQFPNYSSELNVNALLLGDSALYLCASSLVGEYNSPLHFGNGTRLTVT.

This clone was picked up a small number of times. V gene TRBV30 combines with J gene TRBJ1-2, with a possible D match to TRBD1 (6 bases). The germline gives CDR1 GTSNPN, CDR2 SVGIG (reference sequence). The CDR3 has 13 residues. V was clipped by 4 bases and J by 7 bases, with 16 bases between them. In DNA, the CDR3 is TGTGCCTGGAACCGATTTGGGGGCTCTGGCTACACCTTC. It is translated as CAWNRFGGSGYTF.

This chain uses TRBV7-2 with TRBJ1-2; 8 bases align to TRBD1. Germline values: CDR1 SGHTA, CDR2 FQGNSA. CDR3 length: 15 residues. Unmatched junction bases numbered 13, after V lost 6 bases and J lost 7 bases. CDR3 sequence: CASSRPSGGVSGYTF. The CDR3 DNA reads as TGTGCCAGCAGTCGGCCCTCAGGGGGCGTTAGTGGCTACACCTTC.

V and J are TRBV30 and TRBJ1-5; D is perhaps TRBD1 (6 bases). The CDR3 length is 14 residues. V lost 5 bases to trimming and J lost 7 bases, with 18 bases between them. CDR1 is GTSNPN, CDR2 SVGIG, per germline (reference sequence). CDR3 residues: CAWGGPQKKQPQHF. The DNA of the CDR3 is TGTGCCTGGGGGGGCCCGCAGAAAAAGCAGCCCCAGCATTTT.

The V gene is TRBV28, the J gene TRBJ1-3, with D possibly being TRBD1 (5 bases). The germline V gene has CDR1 MDHEN and CDR2 SYDVKM. The CDR3 is 17 amino acids. Trimming took off 6 bases at V and 0 bases at J, with 18 bases between the two ends. CDR3 bases: TGTGCCAGCAGGCCACCCGGGGGTTGGGCCTCTGGAAACACCATATATTTT. This encodes CASRPPGGWASGNTIYF.

This clone was seen just once. The chain recombines TRBV4-1 with TRBJ1-2; D may be TRBD1 (5 bases). The V end lost 0 bases, the J end lost 4 bases, and 12 bases lay between the germline ends. Looked up from germline, CDR1 is MGHRA and CDR2 is YSYEKL. This CDR3 spans 15 amino acids. Here the CDR3 DNA reads TGCGCCAGCAGCCAAGAGAGCAGCACAGGCTATGGCTACACCTTC. Translated: CASSQESSTGYGYTF.

V usage is TRBV4-1 and J usage is TRBJ2-7; 13 bases are shared with TRBD2. CDR3 length: 15 residues. Germline loops: CDR1 MGHRA, CDR2 YSYEKL. V shed 2 bases, J shed 7 bases, and the junction held 5 bases outside the gene matches. CDR3 protein: CASSQRTSGSGEQYV. The CDR3 coding sequence is TGCGCCAGCAGCCAAAGGACTAGCGGGAGTGGTGAGCAGTACGTC.

The chain is built from TRBV2 and TRBJ1-6; D is undetermined. V was cut by 4 bases and J by 10 bases, with 11 bases left in between. The germline V gene has CDR1 SNHLY and CDR2 FYNNEI. The CDR3 spans 13 residues. CDR3 coding DNA: TGTGCCAGCAGTGTGACGTCTCGGTCACCCCTCCACTTT. Translation: CASSVTSRSPLHF.

The genes are TRBV2 and TRBJ1-5; D gene uncertain. CDR3 length: 13 amino acids. Trimming took 1 base from V and 7 from J, leaving 8 bases between them. The V gene's germline CDR1 is SNHLY and CDR2 FYNNEI. This CDR3 is CASSEERRQPQHF. The CDR3 nucleotides are TGTGCCAGCAGTGAAGAAAGGAGACAGCCCCAGCATTTT. The variable domain in full, completed from reference TRBV2 and TRBJ1-5, reads EPEVTQTPSHQVTQMGQEVILRCVPISNHLYFYWYRQILGQKVEFLVSFYNNEISEKSEIFDDQFSVERPDGSNFTLKIRSTKLEDSAMYFCASSEERRQPQHFGDGTRLSIL.

V is TRBV14 and J is TRBJ2-1; D unresolved. Germline V gene data show CDR1 as SGHDN and CDR2 as FVKESK. Trimming pared 2 bases from V and 4 bases from J, leaving 6 bases between. The CDR3 runs 13 residues. CDR3 nucleotides: TGTGCCAGCAGCCAAAAGGTTTACAATGAGCAGTTCTTC. This codes for CASSQKVYNEQFF. Filled out from reference TRBV14 and TRBJ2-1, the complete variable domain reads EAGVTQFPSHSVIEKGQTVTLRCDPISGHDNLYWYRRVMGKEIKFLLHFVKESKQDESGMPNNRFLAERTGGTYSTLKVQPAELEDSGVYFCASSQKVYNEQFFGPGTRLTVL.

The chain has TRBV6-6 and TRBJ2-1; no clear D gene. Germline V gene lookup returns CDR1 MNHNY and CDR2 SVGAGI (reference sequence). V shed 6 bases and J shed 3 bases, with 15 bases lying between them. The CDR3 extends over 15 amino acids. The CDR3 here is CASRIGRTVYNEQFF. The CDR3 nucleotides are TGTGCCAGCAGAATAGGTAGGACGGTCTACAATGAGCAGTTCTTC.

In regard to this clone: Different DNA sequences within this sample yield the same CDR3. V usage is TRBV7-3 and J usage is TRBJ2-3; D is undetermined. The CDR3 contains 13 residues. Germline V gives CDR1 SGHTA, CDR2 FQGTGA. Trimming shortened V by 2 bases and J by 0 bases, and 3 bases separated the two germline ends. CDR3 region: CASSLSSTDTQYF. In nucleotides, the CDR3 is TGTGCCAGCAGCTTATCCAGCACAGATACGCAGTATTTT.

The chain carries TRBV5-1 and TRBJ2-5, with unresolved D. CDR1 is SGHRS, CDR2 YFSETQ, per germline. V lost 2 bases and J 1 base, leaving 6 bases between the germline ends. The CDR3 has 13 residues. The chain's CDR3 is CASSFPGQETQYF. As DNA, the CDR3 is TGCGCCAGCAGCTTTCCGGGCCAAGAGACCCAGTACTTC.

The CDR3: CASRRTGGRNFEKLFF. CDR3 sequence (DNA): TGTGCCAGCAGACGGACAGGGGGGCGTAATTTTGAAAAACTGTTTTTT. V is TRBV28 and J is TRBJ1-4, with 10 bases matching TRBD1. Germline assignment: CDR1 MDHEN and CDR2 SYDVKM. J was trimmed by 7 bases and V by 6 bases; bases with no gene match: 11. The CDR3 is 16 residues long.

This chain uses TRBV25-1 with TRBJ1-1; D unclear. The V gene lost 0 bases and the J gene lost 3 bases, with 5 bases spanning the gap. Germline lookup yields CDR1 MGHDK and CDR2 SYGVNS. This CDR3 has 13 amino acids. CDR3 region: CASSEYKDTEAFF. CDR3 coding DNA: TGTGCCAGCAGTGAATATAAGGACACTGAAGCTTTCTTT. Drawing the rest from reference TRBV25-1 and TRBJ1-1, the complete variable domain is EADIYQTPRYLVIGTGKKITLECSQTMGHDKMYWYQQDPGMELHLIHYSYGVNSTEKGDLSSESTVSRIRTEHFPLTLESARPSHTSQYLCASSEYKDTEAFFGQGTRLTVV.

The chain employs TRBV27 and TRBJ1-1; D perhaps matches TRBD1 (5 bases). V was shortened by 6 bases and J by 1 base, with 12 bases between the two germline ends. Germline CDR1 reads MNHEY; CDR2 reads SMNVEV (reference sequence). This CDR3 comprises 14 residues. CDR3 sequence (DNA): TGTGCCAGCAGGATCCGACAGACGAACACTGAAGCTTTCTTT. Protein: CASRIRQTNTEAFF.

The V gene is TRBV7-3, the J gene TRBJ1-2; no reliable D call. The V gene's germline CDR1 is SGHTA and CDR2 FQGTGA. Deletions cut 0 bases from V and 5 bases from J, with 13 bases between. CDR3 length equals 15 residues. CDR3 in amino acids: CASSLTRRGSYGYTF. CDR3 DNA sequence: TGTGCCAGCAGCTTAACCCGTCGTGGGTCTTATGGCTACACCTTC.

The chain joins TRBV19 to TRBJ1-5; D might be TRBD1 (6 bases). In germline, CDR1 is LNHDA, CDR2 SQIVND (reference sequence). There are 14 residues in the CDR3. Between the trimmed V and J ends, which lost 5 bases and 1 base, there was a span of 9 bases. The CDR3 region is CASSWGLSNQPQHF. Here the CDR3 DNA reads TGTGCCAGTAGTTGGGGGCTAAGCAATCAGCCCCAGCATTTT.

The CDR3 loop reads CASSLRETQYF. CDR3 nucleotides: TGTGCCAGCAGCTTGCGAGAGACCCAGTACTTC. The J gene is TRBJ2-5, the V gene TRBV5-4; D not resolved. The length of the CDR3 is 11 residues. V was pared by 1 base and J by 4 bases, with 2 bases between. Germline assignment: CDR1 SGHNT and CDR2 YYREEE (reference sequence).

The chain combines TRBV2 with TRBJ1-2; TRBD1 is a possible D gene (5 bases). The CDR3 has 13 residues. Per the germline V gene, CDR1 is SNHLY and CDR2 is FYNNEI. The germline V and J ends were trimmed by 6 bases and 7 bases, with 15 bases remaining between them. CDR3 protein: CASRLTVGAGYTF. CDR3 sequence (DNA): TGTGCCAGCAGACTCACGGTTGGGGCTGGCTACACCTTC. Variable domain in full (rest from reference TRBV2 and TRBJ1-2): EPEVTQTPSHQVTQMGQEVILRCVPISNHLYFYWYRQILGQKVEFLVSFYNNEISEKSEIFDDQFSVERPDGSNFTLKIRSTKLEDSAMYFCASRLTVGAGYTFGSGTRLTVV.

This sequence joins TRBV27 and TRBJ1-2; 7 bases map to TRBD1. Looked up from germline, CDR1 is MNHEY and CDR2 is SMNVEV (reference sequence). CDR3 length equals 15 residues. V lost 2 bases and J lost 3; bases outside the gene matches: 6. The CDR3 DNA sequence: TGTGCCAGCAGTTTACGTTCAGGGGGGGACTATGGCTACACCTTC. This sequence encodes CASSLRSGGDYGYTF.

The chain has TRBV2 and TRBJ2-1, with D possibly TRBD1 on 5 matching bases. V lost 4 bases and J lost 3, with 7 bases in between. Looked up from germline, CDR1 is SNHLY and CDR2 is FYNNEI. The CDR3 has 13 residues. The chain's CDR3 is CASSGGSYNEQFF. The DNA of the CDR3 is TGTGCCAGCAGTGGGGGCAGCTACAATGAGCAGTTCTTC.

The rearrangement uses TRBV20-1 and TRBJ2-3; 9 bases match TRBD1. V shed 6 bases and J 10 bases; nucleotides not matched to a gene: 5. The germline V gene encodes CDR1 DFQATT and CDR2 SNEGSKA (reference sequence). This CDR3 has 11 residues. The CDR3 sequence is CSALGQGSQYF. CDR3 bases: TGCAGTGCCCTTGGACAGGGGTCGCAGTATTTT.

The rearrangement uses TRBV4-3 and TRBJ2-7; 12 bases agree with TRBD2. CDR1 is LGHNA and CDR2 is YSLEER in the germline V gene. The CDR3 consists of 16 residues. Losses at the gene ends were 1 base for V and 3 bases for J; bases not matched to a gene: 4. DNA for the CDR3: TGCGCCAGCAGCCAAGGACTAGCGGGGGTCGGCTACGAGCAGTACTTC. The encoded protein is CASSQGLAGVGYEQYF.

The chain employs TRBV7-8 and TRBJ2-1; 12 bases are a match to TRBD2. Germline lookup yields CDR1 SGHVS and CDR2 FQNEAQ. The CDR3 is made up of 16 amino acids. The J segment lost 9 bases and the V segment lost 1 base, leaving 7 bases of the junction unmatched. In DNA, the CDR3 is TGTGCCAGCAGCTTAGTCGGACTAGCGGGAATGGGTGAGCAGTTCTTC. Translation: CASSLVGLAGMGEQFF.

V is TRBV25-1 and J is TRBJ2-1, with 9 bases lining up with TRBD2. V dropped 6 bases and J dropped 10; count of bases not matched to a gene: 16. Germline CDR1 reads MGHDK; CDR2 reads SYGVNS. The CDR3 spans 16 residues. The CDR3 reads CASSPGLAGDLREQFF. The CDR3 region has the DNA TGTGCCAGCAGCCCCGGCTTAGCGGGGGATCTACGGGAGCAGTTCTTC. Full variable domain (rest looked up from reference TRBV25-1 and TRBJ2-1): EADIYQTPRYLVIGTGKKITLECSQTMGHDKMYWYQQDPGMELHLIHYSYGVNSTEKGDLSSESTVSRIRTEHFPLTLESARPSHTSQYLCASSPGLAGDLREQFFGPGTRLTVL.